The 27 T cell receptor beta chains below were found in one sample sequenced in a study of blood T cells in healthy people across ages (dated by TCRdb to between 2014 and 2017). The library was made by 5' RACE. Sequenced using an Illumina HiSeq 2500. A second PCR of about 7 to 12 cycles was run with a J-beta primer mix and a sample-barcoded 5' primer. TCRdb trimmed public reads at Q25 via fastp, called clones via MiXCR and kept in-frame beta chains. Each CDR3 protein appears once, grouped with its most common genes and DNA. In all, the sample holds hundreds of thousands of distinct CDR3 sequences, and about 43% of those were seen once. The ten largest clones add up to 30% of the sample. The specimen sequenced was blood. Receptors were obtained from a man of 80 years or more in good health.

This clonotype was seen more than once but under ten times. With a much larger clone just one base away, this may be a read error. The chain joins TRBV7-3 to TRBJ1-1; the D is unclear. Trimming cost V 5 bases and J 0 bases, with 19 bases left between them. CDR1 is SGHTA, CDR2 FQGTGA, per germline. The CDR3 contains 17 residues. The CDR3 loop reads CASSPVGVGRMNTEAFF. CDR3 in DNA: TGTGCCAGCAGCCCCGTCGGGGTGGGGAGGATGAACACTGAAGCTTTCTTT. Complete variable domain (other parts from reference TRBV7-3 and TRBJ1-1): GAGVSQTPSNKVTEKGKYVELRCDPISGHTALYWYRQSLGQGPEFLIYFQGTGAADDSGLPNDRFFAVRPEGSVSTLKIQRTERGDSAVYLCASSPVGVGRMNTEAFFGQGTRLTVV.

This chain joins TRBV5-1 and TRBJ2-7, with D possibly called TRBD1 or TRBD2 (6 bases each). The CDR3 has 13 residues. The germline V gene has CDR1 SGHRS and CDR2 YFSETQ. Trimming took off 5 bases at V and 10 bases at J, with 19 bases between the two ends. This CDR3 reads CASSEDIPGAQYF. The CDR3 nucleotides read TGCGCCAGCAGTGAGGACATCCCGGGGGCCCAGTACTTC.

The chain carries TRBV5-1 and TRBJ2-5; maybe TRBD1 (6 bases). Germline V gene data show CDR1 as SGHRS and CDR2 as YFSETQ. The V end was cut by 2 bases, the J end by 11 bases, with 19 bases between. There are 14 residues in the CDR3. The CDR3 protein is CASSLGTSVGEQYF. For the CDR3, the DNA is TGCGCCAGCAGCTTAGGGACAAGTGTGGGAGAGCAGTACTTC. The variable domain in full, with the rest retrieved from reference TRBV5-1 and TRBJ2-5, is KAGVTQTPRYLIKTRGQQVTLSCSPISGHRSVSWYQQTPGQGLQFLFEYFSETQRNKGNFPGRFSGRQFSNSRSEMNVSTLELGDSALYLCASSLGTSVGEQYFGPGTRLLVL.

The V gene is TRBV20-1, the J gene TRBJ2-1; either TRBD1 or TRBD2 may supply D (6 bases each). The germline V gene encodes CDR1 DFQATT and CDR2 SNEGSKA (reference sequence). The CDR3 is made up of 13 amino acids. Trimming removed 3 bases from V and 6 bases from J, with 12 bases in between. CDR3 in amino acids: CSARPGAGNEQFF. CDR3 DNA: TGCAGTGCTAGGCCGGGGGCGGGCAATGAGCAGTTCTTC.

The rearrangement links TRBV6-2 or TRBV6-3 to TRBJ2-3, with D perhaps TRBD2 (5 bases). V was clipped by 10 bases and J by 2 bases, with 22 bases between them. Germline V gene lookup returns CDR1 MNHEY and CDR2 SVGEGT. This CDR3 comprises 16 residues. For the CDR3, the DNA is TGTGCCACCTCTAAAGAGGGCCGAAGGTCCACAGATACGCAGTATTTT. Translation: CATSKEGRRSTDTQYF.

The chain is built from TRBV6-2 or TRBV6-3 and TRBJ2-3; D is unclear. Germline V gene sequence: CDR1 MNHEY, CDR2 SVGEGT. CDR3 size: 15 residues. Trimming stripped 6 bases from V and 4 bases from J, with 17 bases between. CDR3 sequence (DNA): TGTGCCAGCAGATCCGGTAGGGCTATTTCAGATACGCAGTATTTT. This encodes CASRSGRAISDTQYF.

This chain joins TRBV5-4 and TRBJ1-1, with no clear D. Germline CDR1 SGHNT, CDR2 YYREEE (reference sequence). The V end lost 0 bases, the J end lost 0 bases, and 6 bases lay between the germline ends. The CDR3 has 14 residues. This chain's CDR3 is CASSLVGLNTEAFF. DNA of the CDR3: TGTGCCAGCAGCTTGGTGGGCCTGAACACTGAAGCTTTCTTT.

About this clonotype: This may come from a read error, since a much larger clone is one base off. V is TRBV20-1 and J is TRBJ1-2; 8 positions match TRBD1. The length of the CDR3 is 13 residues. Germline V lookup: CDR1 DFQATT, CDR2 SNEGSKA (reference sequence). The CDR3 DNA reads as TGCAGGGCGACAGGGGAGAGGGACTATGGCTACACCTTC. Its translation is CRATGERDYGYTF.

The V call is TRBV7-6, the J call TRBJ2-5; D unclear. Judging by the DNA end, TRBJ2-7 fits better; the J call may be wrong. From germline, CDR1 is SGHVS and CDR2 FNYEAQ. The CDR3 contains 14 residues. The CDR3 DNA follows: TGTGCCAGCAGCCGTAAGACGGGCTCCTACGAGCAGTACTTC. It encodes CASSRKTGSYEQYF.

J is TRBJ2-3 and V is TRBV20-1, with D perhaps matching TRBD2 (5 bases). V was shortened by 1 base and J by 4 bases, with 12 bases between the two germline ends. CDR1 and CDR2 from the germline V gene are DFQATT and SNEGSKA (reference sequence). The CDR3 totals 14 residues. Here the CDR3 reads CSARVRGAPDTQYF. In DNA form, the CDR3 reads TGCAGTGCTAGAGTTCGGGGAGCCCCAGATACGCAGTATTTT.

This clonotype was observed a handful of times. The rearrangement links TRBV6-6 to TRBJ1-1; 8 nucleotides agree with TRBD1. The length of the CDR3 is 15 residues. The ends lost 5 bases at V and 8 bases at J; junction bases unmatched: 13. The germline V gene has CDR1 MNHNY and CDR2 SVGAGI (reference sequence). CDR3 DNA sequence: TGTGCCAGCAGTGCACCCCGACAGGGGACCCCAGAAGCTTTCTTT. Translated: CASSAPRQGTPEAFF.

The V and J genes are TRBV10-2 and TRBJ2-1, with TRBD1 identical over 7 bases. The V gene's germline CDR1 is WSHSY and CDR2 SAAADI. The CDR3 loop spans 18 amino acids. The V gene end was trimmed by 6 bases and the J gene end by 5 bases; junction bases not matched to a gene: 19. CDR3 bases: TGCGCCAGCAGAGCCTTTCCTCCCGGGACAGCCAACAACAATGAGCAGTTCTTC. This translates into CASRAFPPGTANNNEQFF.

The chain links TRBV2 to TRBJ1-5; maybe TRBD1 (6 bases). In germline, CDR1 is SNHLY, CDR2 FYNNEI. The CDR3 spans 14 residues. V gave up 8 bases and J gave up 4 bases, with 15 bases separating them. CDR3 nucleotide sequence: TGTGCCAGCTCCATCGGACAGCTAAATCAGCCCCAGCATTTT. Its protein product is CASSIGQLNQPQHF.

This rearrangement joins TRBV10-3 to TRBJ2-3; D might be TRBD2 (6 bases). V dropped 4 bases and J dropped 0 bases, with 14 bases sitting between them. Germline V CDR1 and CDR2: ENHRY, SYGVKD. There are 16 residues in the CDR3. The CDR3 coding sequence is TGTGCCATCAGTGTAACGGGGGACCCTAGCACAGATACGCAGTATTTT. This codes for CAISVTGDPSTDTQYF.

This clonotype appeared many times. The V gene is TRBV14, the J gene TRBJ2-1; D is unclear. CDR1 and CDR2 from the germline V gene are SGHDN and FVKESK. This CDR3 is 13 amino acids long. V lost 0 bases, J lost 12 bases, and 12 bases lay in between. As DNA, the CDR3 is TGTGCCAGCAGCCAAGATGGTCTGGGATGGCAGTTCTTC. This encodes CASSQDGLGWQFF.

The chain combines TRBV6-1 with TRBJ2-1, with unresolved D. Trimming removed 3 bases at V and 8 bases at J, with 11 bases between. From germline, CDR1 is MNHNS and CDR2 SASEGT. CDR3 length equals 13 residues. CDR3 sequence reads: CASSEGFGDEQFF. The CDR3 DNA sequence: TGTGCCAGCAGTGAGGGCTTTGGGGATGAGCAGTTCTTC.

The chain has TRBV30 and TRBJ1-2, with a weak D call TRBD1 (5 bases). V was trimmed by 0 bases and J by 1 base, leaving 12 bases between them. CDR3 length: 15 residues. Germline assignment: CDR1 GTSNPN and CDR2 SVGIG (reference sequence). The CDR3 nucleotides are TGTGCCTGGAGTGTACGGGGCAGATTTAACTATGGCTACACCTTC. Translating it yields CAWSVRGRFNYGYTF.

The chain recombines TRBV4-2 with TRBJ2-7; tentative D call: TRBD1 (7 bases). Trimming pared 8 bases from V and 3 bases from J, leaving 20 bases between. Per germline, CDR1 LGHNA and CDR2 YNFKEQ. The CDR3 has 15 amino acids. CDR3: CASGLRPGDSYEQYF. The CDR3 bases are TGTGCCAGCGGCCTCCGACCGGGGGACAGCTACGAGCAGTACTTC.

At least ten counts were recorded for this clonotype. CDR3 bases: TGCGCCAGCAGCCAAGAGGGACAGGGACCCTATGGCTACACCTTC. It is translated as CASSQEGQGPYGYTF. The V gene is TRBV4-3, the J gene TRBJ1-2; TRBD1 agrees at 9 bases. Germline V gene lookup returns CDR1 LGHNA and CDR2 YSLEER. The J segment lost 4 bases and the V segment lost 0 bases, leaving 3 bases of the junction unmatched. The CDR3 covers 15 residues.

This clonotype was counted only a few times. J is TRBJ2-5 and V is TRBV2; D might be TRBD1 (6 bases). V lost 5 bases, J lost 5 bases, and 15 bases lay in between. CDR3 length: 14 residues. Germline V lookup: CDR1 SNHLY, CDR2 FYNNEI. DNA for the CDR3: TGTGCCAGCAGTAACCTGGGGGCTAGGGAGACCCAGTACTTC. This gives the protein CASSNLGARETQYF.

This clonotype was seen a handful of times. V gene TRBV6-5 combines with J gene TRBJ2-3; 9 nucleotides agree with TRBD1. CDR3 length: 15 residues. Germline loops: CDR1 MNHEY, CDR2 SVGAGI. V trimming: 6 bases; J trimming: 1 base; junction bases outside the gene matches: 5. CDR3 sequence reads: CASRRTGARTDTQYF. The CDR3 DNA follows: TGTGCCAGCAGAAGGACAGGGGCCCGCACAGATACGCAGTATTTT.

In this sample, this clonotype turned up a few times. The chain uses TRBV11-1 and TRBJ1-4; D gene ambiguous. V was clipped by 2 bases and J by 10 bases, with 14 bases between them. The CDR3 sequence is 14 residues long. In germline, CDR1 is SGHAT, CDR2 FQDESV (reference sequence). CDR3 sequence reads: CASSLQTDGGKLFF. In nucleotides, the CDR3 is TGTGCCAGCAGCTTACAAACGGACGGCGGAAAACTGTTTTTT.

This clonotype has more than one count but fewer than ten. This chain's CDR3 is CASSQAGRMQETQYF. The CDR3 DNA reads as TGCGCCAGCAGTCAAGCTGGCCGGATGCAAGAGACCCAGTACTTC. The V call is TRBV5-1, the J call TRBJ2-5; D is unclear. This CDR3 spans 15 amino acids. Per the germline V gene, CDR1 is SGHRS and CDR2 is YFSETQ. V was pared by 5 bases and J by 2 bases, with 16 bases between.

V usage is TRBV12-3 or TRBV12-4 and J usage is TRBJ2-3, with a tentative D call TRBD1 (6 bases). Trimming removed 4 bases at V and 2 bases at J, with 19 bases between. The CDR3 length is 17 residues. DNA for the CDR3: TGTGCCAGCAGTTGGCAGGGGCTCACATATTCCACAGATACGCAGTATTTT. Translation gives CASSWQGLTYSTDTQYF.

Turning to this clonotype: A much larger clone differs by one base, so this may be a read error. The chain links TRBV6-5 to TRBJ2-3; D call uncertain. Germline lookup yields CDR1 MNHEY and CDR2 SVGAGI. Trimming left V 5 bases short and J 1 base short, with 10 bases between. The CDR3 loop spans 14 amino acids. CDR3 nucleotide sequence: TGTGCCAGCAGTGTGGGTAGGCGCACAGATACGCAGTATTTT. Residues: CASSVGRRTDTQYF.

The chain recombines TRBV12-3 or TRBV12-4 with TRBJ2-7; TRBD2 matches at 13 bases. V shed 6 bases, J shed 2 bases, and the junction held 10 bases outside the gene matches. This CDR3 has 17 amino acids. The CDR3 spells CASSGLAGEKFTYEQYF. Written as DNA, the CDR3 is TGTGCCAGCAGCGGACTAGCGGGGGAGAAATTTACCTACGAGCAGTACTTC.

The chain has TRBV6-1 and TRBJ2-5; D remains ambiguous. The DNA matches TRBJ2-7 better at its end, which makes the J call doubtful. The germline V gene has CDR1 MNHNS and CDR2 SASEGT. The CDR3 is 15 residues long. CDR3: CASSDNLGGVVEQYF. In nucleotides, the CDR3 is TGTGCCAGCAGTGATAATCTGGGCGGAGTTGTCGAGCAGTACTTC.